This TCR beta chain was documented in a study of cytotoxic CD8 clonotypes in ibrutinib-treated CLL. About this clone: Its antigen is still unknown.

Trimming took off 1 base at V and 4 bases at J, with 10 bases between the two ends. The germline V gene encodes CDR1 SNHLY and CDR2 FYNNEI. The CDR3 runs to 14 residues. General study findings and limits: Public clonotypes were uncommon and contracted or stayed stable on treatment. Baseline clonality was higher than in age-matched healthy donors and moved in step with circulating CD8+ T-cell counts.

Target depth was 1 in 200,000 to 1 in 1 million T cells, about 10x per clonotype. TCRdb's table, derived via immunoSEQ multiplex PCR, lists solely in-frame clones and lacks some. The data contain tens of thousands of clones, 55% to 75% of them singletons. The sequence came from a human donor with chronic lymphocytic leukemia. The chain links TRBV2 to TRBJ2-5; D perhaps matches TRBD1 (6 bases). The specimen comprised PBMCs, sampled after 12 months of ibrutinib treatment. CDR3 DNA sequence: TGTGCCAGCAGTGAAGTCGTACAGGGAGAGACCCAGTACTTC. It encodes CASSEVVQGETQYF.